The rows below give T cell receptor beta chains drawn from one sample of a study of identifying expanded T cells in peripheral blood. The protocol was immunoSEQ multiplex PCR, while the TCRdb copy is restricted to in-frame clones and leaves out a portion. The table includes about 74,000 clones, 84% detected once. The sequenced sample was blood. The receptors were sampled from a person aged 18 to 75 in good health. Both conserved end residues are part of each CDR3. The D gene is left open where the match is weak. A clone size is listed for some rows: how often the clone was seen (once, few, many), or a class if it is expanded.

CDR3 protein | CDR3 DNA | J gene | clone size | D gene | V gene
CASSRGQLNTGELFF | TGTGCCAGCAGCCGGGGACAATTGAACACCGGGGAGCTGTTTTTT | TRBJ2-2 | . | . | TRBV7-3
CASSGQTGTRNIQYF | TGTGCCAGCAGCGGACAAACGGGGACACGGAACATTCAGTACTTC | TRBJ2-4 | . | . | TRBV7-2
CASSFQSDANEKLFF | TGTGCCAGCAGCTTTCAATCCGATGCTAATGAAAAACTGTTTTTT | TRBJ1-4 | . | . | TRBV9
CASSPPAGFSSYEQYF | TGTGCCAGCAGTCCCCCTGCAGGGTTTAGCTCCTACGAGCAGTACTTC | TRBJ2-7 | few | . | TRBV28
CASTGFVGDTEAFF | TGTGCCAGCACCGGCTTTGTTGGGGACACTGAAGCTTTCTTT | TRBJ1-1 | few | . | TRBV11-2
CASRPQARVEKLFF | TGTGCCAGCAGACCACAGGCTCGGGTTGAAAAACTGTTTTTT | TRBJ1-4 | once | . | TRBV28
CASSLRQVEQGELFF | TGTGCCAGCAGTTTACGACAGGTGGAGCAGGGGGAGCTGTTTTTT | TRBJ2-2 | few | . | TRBV6-5
CASSLGGHTAEAFF | TGTGCCAGCAGTTTGGGGGGTCACACCGCTGAAGCTTTCTTT | TRBJ1-1 | . | . | TRBV28
CASSLEPSAVSTGELFF | TGTGCCAGCAGCTTGGAACCGAGCGCGGTTTCCACCGGGGAGCTGTTTTTT | TRBJ2-2 | . | . | TRBV5-4
CASSQGGTLTGELFF | TGCGCCAGCAGCCAAGGTGGCACACTTACCGGGGAGCTGTTTTTT | TRBJ2-2 | few | . | TRBV4-3
CASSEEMGRVYNEQFF | TGTGCCAGCAGTGAAGAGATGGGTCGAGTCTACAATGAGCAGTTCTTC | TRBJ2-1 | . | . | TRBV25-1
CASSFGQTGNTGELFF | TGCGCCAGCAGCTTTGGCCAGACGGGGAACACCGGGGAGCTGTTTTTT | TRBJ2-2 | . | . | TRBV5-1
CASSPGTGFEQYF | TGTGCCAGCAGCCCAGGGACAGGGTTCGAGCAGTACTTC | TRBJ2-7 | . | TRBD1 | TRBV11-3
CASSLSVDYQPQHF | TGTGCCAGCAGTTTATCGGTAGATTATCAGCCCCAGCATTTT | TRBJ1-5 | . | . | TRBV27
CASSQDRELASTDTQYF | TGCGCCAGCAGCCAAGATCGGGAACTAGCGAGCACAGATACGCAGTATTTT | TRBJ2-3 | . | TRBD2 | TRBV4-3
CASSQAIAGVNTNEQFF | TGCGCCAGCAGCCAAGCAATAGCGGGAGTTAATACTAATGAGCAGTTCTTC | TRBJ2-1 | . | TRBD2 | TRBV4-3
CASSYRDSTYSNQPQHF | TGTGCCAGCAGCTACCGGGACAGCACATATAGCAATCAGCCCCAGCATTTT | TRBJ1-5 | . | TRBD1 | TRBV7-8
CASSVAGAVGDEAFF | TGTGCCAGCAGCGTAGCTGGCGCTGTTGGTGATGAAGCTTTCTTT | TRBJ1-1 | once | . | TRBV9
CASSSGAQETQYF | TGTGCCAGCAGTTCCGGGGCCCAAGAGACCCAGTACTTC | TRBJ2-5 | . | . | TRBV28
CASSLTGANQPQHF | TGTGCCAGCAGCTTAACAGGGGCAAATCAGCCCCAGCATTTT | TRBJ1-5 | . | TRBD1 | TRBV7-8
CASSGASGAYNEQFF | TGTGCCAGCAGTGGTGCTAGCGGAGCCTACAATGAGCAGTTCTTC | TRBJ2-1 | . | TRBD2 | TRBV6-6
CASSVRAGSTGELFF | TGTGCCAGCAGCGTAAGGGCAGGGAGCACCGGGGAGCTGTTTTTT | TRBJ2-2 | . | . | TRBV9
CASSVSQESTEAFF | TGTGCCAGCAGTGTTAGTCAGGAGAGCACTGAAGCTTTCTTT | TRBJ1-1 | . | . | TRBV6-4